One and the same sample provided the 2 T cell receptor beta chains below, sequenced in a study of Ad26.COV2.S vaccination and SARS-CoV-2 variants. The treatment was: around 19 received Ad26.COV2.S at low or high dose, single or two shots; about 5 received placebo; per-sample allocation not given. Following the first vaccine or placebo injection, samples were taken on day 63. TCRdb's copy holds only in-frame clones and misses some; the assay was immunoSEQ multiplex PCR. In the table there are roughly 500,000 clones, roughly 89% of which are singletons. This material consisted of peripheral blood, taken in a trial of Ad26.COV2.S vaccine versus placebo. These TCRs come from a person between 18 and 60 years old who received the Ad26.COV2.S COVID-19 vaccine or a placebo.

The rearrangement uses TRBV11-2 and TRBJ2-2, with a weak D call TRBD1 (5 bases). Per the germline V gene, CDR1 is SGHAT and CDR2 is FQNNGV. V shed 6 bases and J shed 4 bases, with 12 bases lying between them. This CDR3 region has 14 residues. CDR3 region: CASRSDRATGELFF. Here the CDR3 DNA reads TGTGCCAGCAGATCCGACAGAGCCACCGGGGAGCTGTTTTTT.

The CDR3 region is CASSPGQGPYGYTF. The CDR3, as DNA: TGTGCCAGCAGCCCCGGACAGGGGCCCTATGGCTACACCTTC. The V and J genes are TRBV7-9 and TRBJ1-2, with 9 positions matching TRBD1. The germline gives CDR1 SEHNR, CDR2 FQNEAQ (reference sequence). V trimming: 5 bases; J trimming: 4 bases; junction bases outside the gene matches: 5. The CDR3 is made up of 14 amino acids.